This T cell receptor beta chain was profiled in a study of blood T cell repertoires in COVID-19. For the study at large: From the United States, Italy and Spain came samples of acute and convalescent COVID-19. T cells, B-cell-depleted T cells, or PBMCs supplied cDNA or gDNA.

In the original analysis: Scientists estimated how many nucleated cells there were by amplifying reference gene primers. Only in-frame clones appear in the TCRdb table, and some are missing; sequencing was by immunoSEQ multiplex PCR. V and J calls and clone size come straight from that table; D and trimming were deduced from the DNA. The profile shows roughly 150,000 clones, 80% of them singletons. The CDR3 loop spans 19 amino acids. Germline values: CDR1 LGHNA, CDR2 YNFKEQ. Trimming cost V 3 bases and J 0 bases; bases outside gene matches: 13. Sequenced material: peripheral blood. The V call is TRBV4-2, the J call TRBJ2-3; 9 bases agree with TRBD2. The source of this sequence is a woman aged 45 to 65 with acute or convalescent COVID-19. CDR3 DNA sequence: TGTGCCAGCAGCCATCCAGGTAATAGCGGGGGCCCAAGCACAGATACGCAGTATTTT. Translation gives CASSHPGNSGGPSTDTQYF.